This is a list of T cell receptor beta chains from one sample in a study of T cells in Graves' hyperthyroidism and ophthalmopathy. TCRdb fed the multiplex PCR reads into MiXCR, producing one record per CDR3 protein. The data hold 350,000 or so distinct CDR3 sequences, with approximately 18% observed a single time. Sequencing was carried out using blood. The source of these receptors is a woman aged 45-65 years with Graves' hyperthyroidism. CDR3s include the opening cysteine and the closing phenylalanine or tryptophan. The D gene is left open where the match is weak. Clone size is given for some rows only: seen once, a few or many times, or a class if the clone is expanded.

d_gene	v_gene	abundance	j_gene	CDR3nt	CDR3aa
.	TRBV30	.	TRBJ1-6	TGTGCCCTCTCCCTGGGTTCTGCCAATTCACCCCTCCACTTT	CALSLGSANSPLHF
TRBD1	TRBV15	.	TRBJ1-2	TGTGCCACCAGCAGAGGAGTCGGGACAGTCTATGGCTACACCTTC	CATSRGVGTVYGYTF
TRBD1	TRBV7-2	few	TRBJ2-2	TGTGCCAGCAGCACCTGGACAGGGCCCGGGGAGCTGTTTTTT	CASSTWTGPGELFF
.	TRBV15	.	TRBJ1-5	TGTGCCACCAGCAGTCAGATGGATCAGCCCCAGCATTTT	CATSSQMDQPQHF
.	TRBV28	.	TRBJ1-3	TGTGCCAGTAAGACTCTCTCGGGAAACACCATATATTTT	CASKTLSGNTIYF
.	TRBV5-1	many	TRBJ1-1	TGCGCCAGCAGCTTGGAGGGGGATCCTGAAGCTTTCTTT	CASSLEGDPEAFF
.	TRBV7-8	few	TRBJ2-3	TGTGCCAGCACCCTCCGTTTAACAACAGATACGCAGTATTTT	CASTLRLTTDTQYF
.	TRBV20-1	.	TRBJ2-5	TGCAGTGCTAGAGATTCCGACTGGAATCAAGAGACCCAGTACTTC	CSARDSDWNQETQYF
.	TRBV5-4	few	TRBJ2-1	TGTGCCAGCAGCTTGGGATCCCCCACAGGGCACAATGAGCAGTTCTTC	CASSLGSPTGHNEQFF
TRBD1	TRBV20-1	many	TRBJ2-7	TGCAGTGCTAGATCCCCCGTGGGACAGGGCCCCTACGAGCAGTACTTC	CSARSPVGQGPYEQYF
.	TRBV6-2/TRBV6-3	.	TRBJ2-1	TGTGCCAGCAGTTGGTTTGACAGGCGGAAGGACGAGCAGTTCTTC	CASSWFDRRKDEQFF
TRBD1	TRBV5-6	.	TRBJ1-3	TGTGCCAGCAGCTTAGTAGGGGGAACAGGGGCGCCTGGAAACACCATATATTTT	CASSLVGGTGAPGNTIYF
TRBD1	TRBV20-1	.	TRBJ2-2	TGCAGTGCCCGACAGGGGACCGGGGAGCTGTTTTTT	CSARQGTGELFF
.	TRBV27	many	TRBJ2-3	TGTGCCAGCAGTCGACCCTCCTCTATTTCCACAGATACGCAGTATTTT	CASSRPSSISTDTQYF
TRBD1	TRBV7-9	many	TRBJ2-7	TGTGCCAGCAGCCCGGGACAGCCCTCCTACGAGCAGTACTTC	CASSPGQPSYEQYF
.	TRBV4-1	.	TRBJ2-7	TGCGCCAGCAGCCAGCCAGCGGAAGTCTACGAGCAGTACTTC	CASSQPAEVYEQYF
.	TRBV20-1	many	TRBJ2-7	TGCAGTGCTCCCCCACCTTTGAGCTACGAGCAGTACTTC	CSAPPPLSYEQYF
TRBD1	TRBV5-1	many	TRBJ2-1	TGCGCCAGCAGCGAGGGGGCGCAGAACAATGAGCAGTTCTTC	CASSEGAQNNEQFF
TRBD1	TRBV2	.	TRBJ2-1	TGTGCCAGCAGTCGTGACCAAACAGGGGGCAATGAGCAGTTCTTC	CASSRDQTGGNEQFF
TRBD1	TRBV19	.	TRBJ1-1	TGTGCCAGCCGTACCAACCAGGGGGCTACGGATATGAACACTGAAGCTTTCTTT	CASRTNQGATDMNTEAFF
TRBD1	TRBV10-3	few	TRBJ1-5	TGTGCCATCGGGCGGGACAGGGGGAATCAGCCCCAGCATTTT	CAIGRDRGNQPQHF
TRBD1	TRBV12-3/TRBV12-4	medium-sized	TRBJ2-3	TGTGCCAGCAGTCCCCGGGACAGAGATACGCAGTATTTT	CASSPRDRDTQYF
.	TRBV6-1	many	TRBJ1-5	TGTGCCAGCAGGAGGGAAACAGGGAGCAATCAGCCCCAGCATTTT	CASRRETGSNQPQHF
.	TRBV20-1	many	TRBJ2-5	TGCAGTGCTAGAAATATGGAGGAGACCCAGTACTTC	CSARNMEETQYF
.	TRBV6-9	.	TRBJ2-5	TGCGCCAATACACAGTGGAATCAAGAGACCCAGTACTTC	CANTQWNQETQYF
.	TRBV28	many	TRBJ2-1	TGTGCCAGCAGTCCGGTAGGGACCTCCTACAATGAGCAGTTCTTC	CASSPVGTSYNEQFF
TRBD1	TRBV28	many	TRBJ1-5	TGTGCCAGCAGTTTAGACCCAATGACAGGGAGAAACAATCAGCCCCAGCATTTT	CASSLDPMTGRNNQPQHF
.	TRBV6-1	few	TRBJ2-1	TGTGCCAGCAGTCTGCGGGGGCCCTACAATGAGCAGTTCTTC	CASSLRGPYNEQFF
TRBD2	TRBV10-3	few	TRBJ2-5	TGTGCCATCAGGCCCGGGACTAGCGAGACTGAGACCCAGTACTTC	CAIRPGTSETETQYF
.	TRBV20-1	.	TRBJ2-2	TGCAGTGCTAGAGGCCCCGACTACCCCACCGGGGAGCTGTTTTTT	CSARGPDYPTGELFF
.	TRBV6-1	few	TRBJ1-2	TGTGCCAGCAGTGAAGGGCTTGACAACTATGGCTACACCTTC	CASSEGLDNYGYTF
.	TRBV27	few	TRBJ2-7	TGTGCCAGCAGTTCGGGAACAGGGTTCGTGTACGAGCAGTACTTC	CASSSGTGFVYEQYF
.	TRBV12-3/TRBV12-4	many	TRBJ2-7	TGTGCCAGCAGTTCGTATGGAGTGGGCGAGCAGTACTTC	CASSSYGVGEQYF
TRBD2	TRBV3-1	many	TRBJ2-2	TGTGCCAGCAGCCAATACGGAGCGGGGGAGAACACCGGGGAGCTGTTTTTT	CASSQYGAGENTGELFF
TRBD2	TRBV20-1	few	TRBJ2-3	TGCAGTGCTAGTTCTGCTAGCGGGTTGACAGATACGCAGTATTTT	CSASSASGLTDTQYF
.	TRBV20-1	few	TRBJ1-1	TGCAGTGCCCTGAGGATGAACACTGAAGCTTTCTTT	CSALRMNTEAFF
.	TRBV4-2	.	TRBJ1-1	TGTGCCAGCAGCCAAGATGGGACGGTGAACACTGAAGCTTTCTTT	CASSQDGTVNTEAFF